The clone carrying this T cell receptor (beta chain) was detected many times. Antigen specificity is unknown. Germline assignment: CDR1 DFQATT and CDR2 SNEGSKA (reference sequence). The CDR3 is 14 amino acids. Trimming shortened V by 4 bases and J by 2 bases, and 14 bases separated the two germline ends. TCRdb processed the 5' RACE reads anew with MiXCR; each CDR3 protein has one entry. The profile shows about 36,000 distinct CDR3 sequences, about a tenth of them singletons. The sample comes from a study of neurological immune-mediated disorders. General observations from the study: None of the CDR3 amino acid sequences found in expanded clones was shared across subjects. This suggests that the TCR-beta repertoires were private in all groups.

The material sequenced was PBMCs. The rearrangement joins TRBV20-1 to TRBJ1-2, with D possibly TRBD1 on 5 matching bases. This receptor was identified in a woman aged 30 to 39 with HTLV-1-associated myelopathy (HAM/TSP). The CDR3 region has the DNA TGCAGTGCTACGCAGGGAGTTGGGAACTATGGCTACACCTTC. Translated: CSATQGVGNYGYTF.